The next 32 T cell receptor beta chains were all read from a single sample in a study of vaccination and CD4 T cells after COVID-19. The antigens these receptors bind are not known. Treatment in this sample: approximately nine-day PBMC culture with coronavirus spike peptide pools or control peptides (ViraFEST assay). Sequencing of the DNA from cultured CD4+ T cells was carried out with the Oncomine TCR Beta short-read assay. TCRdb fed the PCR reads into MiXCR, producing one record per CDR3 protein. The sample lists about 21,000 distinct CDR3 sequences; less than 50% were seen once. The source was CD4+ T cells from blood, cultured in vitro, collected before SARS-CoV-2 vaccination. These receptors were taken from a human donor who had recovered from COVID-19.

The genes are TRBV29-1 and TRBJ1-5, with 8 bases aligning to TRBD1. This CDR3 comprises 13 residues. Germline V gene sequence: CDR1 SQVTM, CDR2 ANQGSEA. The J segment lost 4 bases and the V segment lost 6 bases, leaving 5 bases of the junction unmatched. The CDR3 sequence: CSVGTGGNQPQHF. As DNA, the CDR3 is TGCAGCGTGGGAACAGGGGGAAATCAGCCCCAGCATTTT.

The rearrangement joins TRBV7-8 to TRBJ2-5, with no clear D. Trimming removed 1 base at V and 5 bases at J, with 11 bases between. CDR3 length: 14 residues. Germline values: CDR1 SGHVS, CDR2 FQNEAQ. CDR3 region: CASSLVRVRETQYF. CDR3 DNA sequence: TGTGCCAGCAGCTTAGTTAGGGTACGGGAGACCCAGTACTTC.

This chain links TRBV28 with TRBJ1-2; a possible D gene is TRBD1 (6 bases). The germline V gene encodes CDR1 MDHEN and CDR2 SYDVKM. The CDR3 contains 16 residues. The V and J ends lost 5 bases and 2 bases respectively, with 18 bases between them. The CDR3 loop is CASSRGLGARNYGYTF. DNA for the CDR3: TGTGCCAGCAGTCGCGGTTTGGGGGCGAGGAACTATGGCTACACCTTC.

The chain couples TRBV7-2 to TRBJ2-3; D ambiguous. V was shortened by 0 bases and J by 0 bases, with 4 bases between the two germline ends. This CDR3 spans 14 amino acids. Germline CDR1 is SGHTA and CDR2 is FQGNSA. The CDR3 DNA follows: TGTGCCAGCAGCTTAGCAGCTAGCACAGATACGCAGTATTTT. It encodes CASSLAASTDTQYF.

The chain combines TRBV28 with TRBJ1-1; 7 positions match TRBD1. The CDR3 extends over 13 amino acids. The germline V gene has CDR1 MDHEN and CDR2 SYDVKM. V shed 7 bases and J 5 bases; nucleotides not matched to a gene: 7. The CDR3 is CASMRQGMTEAFF. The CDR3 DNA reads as TGTGCCAGCATGAGACAGGGAATGACTGAAGCTTTCTTT.

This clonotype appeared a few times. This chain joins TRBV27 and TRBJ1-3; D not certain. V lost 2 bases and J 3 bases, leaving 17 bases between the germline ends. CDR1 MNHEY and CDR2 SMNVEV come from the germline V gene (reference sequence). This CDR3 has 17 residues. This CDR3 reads CASSLTRPKGGGNTIYF. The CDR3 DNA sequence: TGTGCCAGCAGTTTAACGCGACCTAAGGGCGGTGGAAACACCATATATTTT.

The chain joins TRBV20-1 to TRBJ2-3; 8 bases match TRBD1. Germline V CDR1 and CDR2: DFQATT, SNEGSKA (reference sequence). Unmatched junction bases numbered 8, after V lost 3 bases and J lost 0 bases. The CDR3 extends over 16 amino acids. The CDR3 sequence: CSARTLDRVSTDTQYF. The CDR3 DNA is TGCAGTGCTAGGACCTTGGACAGGGTTAGCACAGATACGCAGTATTTT.

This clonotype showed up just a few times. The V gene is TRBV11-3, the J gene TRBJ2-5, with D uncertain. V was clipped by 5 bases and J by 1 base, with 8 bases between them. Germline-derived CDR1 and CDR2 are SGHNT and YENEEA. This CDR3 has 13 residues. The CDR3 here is CASSPVAQETQYF. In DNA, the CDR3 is TGTGCCAGCAGCCCCGTGGCCCAAGAGACCCAGTACTTC.

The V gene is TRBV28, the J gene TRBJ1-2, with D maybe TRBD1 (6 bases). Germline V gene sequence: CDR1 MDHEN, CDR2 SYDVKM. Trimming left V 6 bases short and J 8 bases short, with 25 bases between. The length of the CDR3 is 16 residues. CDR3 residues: CASSTGGSKRWAGYTF. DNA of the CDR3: TGTGCCAGCAGCACGGGGGGCAGCAAGCGATGGGCGGGCTACACCTTC.

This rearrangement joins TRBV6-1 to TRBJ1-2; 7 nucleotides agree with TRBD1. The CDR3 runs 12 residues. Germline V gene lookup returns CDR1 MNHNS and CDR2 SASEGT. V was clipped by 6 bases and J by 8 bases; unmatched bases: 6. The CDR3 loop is CASRISGGGYTF. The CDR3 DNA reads TGTGCCAGCAGGATCTCAGGGGGGGGCTACACCTTC.

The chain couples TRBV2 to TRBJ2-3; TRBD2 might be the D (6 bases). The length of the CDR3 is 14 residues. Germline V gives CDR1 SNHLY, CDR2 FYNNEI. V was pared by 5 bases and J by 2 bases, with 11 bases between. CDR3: CASSPGTYTDTQYF. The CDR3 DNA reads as TGTGCCAGCAGTCCAGGGACTTACACAGATACGCAGTATTTT.

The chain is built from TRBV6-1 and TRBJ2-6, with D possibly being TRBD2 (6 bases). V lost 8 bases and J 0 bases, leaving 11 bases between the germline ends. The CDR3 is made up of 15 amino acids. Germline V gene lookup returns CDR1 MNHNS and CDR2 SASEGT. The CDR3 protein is CASGRRSSGANVLTF. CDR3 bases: TGTGCCAGCGGGAGGAGGAGCTCTGGGGCCAACGTCCTGACTTTC.

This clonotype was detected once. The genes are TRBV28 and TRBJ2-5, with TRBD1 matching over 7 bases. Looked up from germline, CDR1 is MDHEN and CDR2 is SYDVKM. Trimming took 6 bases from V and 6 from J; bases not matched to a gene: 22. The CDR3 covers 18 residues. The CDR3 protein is CASSFLPPDRVALKTQYF. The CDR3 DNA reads TGTGCCAGCAGCTTCCTACCTCCCGACAGGGTCGCCCTAAAGACCCAGTACTTC.

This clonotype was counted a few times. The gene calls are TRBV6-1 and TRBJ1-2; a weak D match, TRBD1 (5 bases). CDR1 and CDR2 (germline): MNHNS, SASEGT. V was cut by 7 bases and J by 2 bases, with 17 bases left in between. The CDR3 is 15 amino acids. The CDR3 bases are TGTGCCAGCAAATCCCCGGGACGGGGAAACTATGGCTACACCTTC. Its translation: CASKSPGRGNYGYTF.

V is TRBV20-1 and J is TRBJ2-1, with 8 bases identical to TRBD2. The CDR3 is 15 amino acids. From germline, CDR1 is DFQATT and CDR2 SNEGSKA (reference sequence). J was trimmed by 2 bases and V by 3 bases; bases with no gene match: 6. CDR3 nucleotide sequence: TGCAGTGCTAGGCCGACTAGCGAGACCTACAATGAGCAGTTCTTC. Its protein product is CSARPTSETYNEQFF.

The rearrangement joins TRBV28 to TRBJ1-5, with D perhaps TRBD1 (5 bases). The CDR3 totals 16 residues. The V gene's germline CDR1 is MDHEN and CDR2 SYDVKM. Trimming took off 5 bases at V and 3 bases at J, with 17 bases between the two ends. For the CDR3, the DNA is TGTGCCAGCAGTCCCTCAGGGAAGGGGAACAATCAGCCCCAGCATTTT. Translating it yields CASSPSGKGNNQPQHF.

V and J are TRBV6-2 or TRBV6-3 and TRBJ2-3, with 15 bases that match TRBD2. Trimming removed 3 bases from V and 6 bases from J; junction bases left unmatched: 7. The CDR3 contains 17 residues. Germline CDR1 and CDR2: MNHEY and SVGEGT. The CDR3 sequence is CASSYPGLAGGGDTQYF. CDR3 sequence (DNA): TGTGCCAGCAGTTATCCGGGACTAGCGGGAGGCGGTGATACGCAGTATTTT.

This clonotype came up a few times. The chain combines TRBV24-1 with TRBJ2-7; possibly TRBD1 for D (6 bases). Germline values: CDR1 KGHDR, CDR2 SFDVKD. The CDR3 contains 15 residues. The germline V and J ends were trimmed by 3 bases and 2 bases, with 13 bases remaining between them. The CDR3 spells CATSDPETGAYEQYF. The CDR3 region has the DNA TGTGCCACCAGTGATCCCGAGACAGGCGCCTACGAGCAGTACTTC.

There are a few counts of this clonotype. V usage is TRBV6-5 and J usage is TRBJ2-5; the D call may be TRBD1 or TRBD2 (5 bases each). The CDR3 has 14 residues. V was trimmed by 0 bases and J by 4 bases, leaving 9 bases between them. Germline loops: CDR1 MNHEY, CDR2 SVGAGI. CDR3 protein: CASSYSRDVETQYF. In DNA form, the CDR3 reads TGTGCCAGCAGTTACTCGAGGGACGTAGAGACCCAGTACTTC.

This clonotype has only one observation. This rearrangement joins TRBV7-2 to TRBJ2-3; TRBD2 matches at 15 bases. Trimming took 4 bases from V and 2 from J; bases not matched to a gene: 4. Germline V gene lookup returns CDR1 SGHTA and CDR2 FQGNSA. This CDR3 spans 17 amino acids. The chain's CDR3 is CASSSGTSGGPTDTQYF. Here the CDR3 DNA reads TGTGCCAGCAGCTCCGGGACTAGCGGGGGGCCCACAGATACGCAGTATTTT.

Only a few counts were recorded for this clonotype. The CDR3 is CASSSQGLESPLHF. The CDR3, as DNA: TGTGCCAGCAGTTCCCAGGGTCTAGAATCACCCCTCCACTTT. The rearrangement links TRBV2 to TRBJ1-6, with D tentatively TRBD1 (5 bases). The V gene's germline CDR1 is SNHLY and CDR2 FYNNEI. CDR3 length: 14 residues. Trimming left V 5 bases short and J 10 bases short, with 15 bases between.

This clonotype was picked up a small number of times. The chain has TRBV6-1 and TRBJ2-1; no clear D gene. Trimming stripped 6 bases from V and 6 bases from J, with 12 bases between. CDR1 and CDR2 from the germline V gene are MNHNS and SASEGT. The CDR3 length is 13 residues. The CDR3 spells CASSPTMLNEQFF. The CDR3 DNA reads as TGTGCCAGCAGCCCAACTATGCTCAATGAGCAGTTCTTC.

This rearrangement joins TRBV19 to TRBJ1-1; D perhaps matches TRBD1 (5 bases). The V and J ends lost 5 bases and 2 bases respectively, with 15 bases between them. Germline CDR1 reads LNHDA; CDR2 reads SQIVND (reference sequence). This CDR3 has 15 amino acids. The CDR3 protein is CASSLRGTGNTEAFF. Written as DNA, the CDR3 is TGTGCCAGTAGTCTCCGTGGGACCGGCAACACTGAAGCTTTCTTT.

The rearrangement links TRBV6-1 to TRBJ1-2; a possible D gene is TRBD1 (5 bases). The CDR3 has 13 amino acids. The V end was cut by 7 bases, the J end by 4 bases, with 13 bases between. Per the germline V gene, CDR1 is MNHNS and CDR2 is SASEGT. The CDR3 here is CASTTGQGYGYTF. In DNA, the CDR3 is TGTGCCAGCACCACTGGGCAGGGCTATGGCTACACCTTC.

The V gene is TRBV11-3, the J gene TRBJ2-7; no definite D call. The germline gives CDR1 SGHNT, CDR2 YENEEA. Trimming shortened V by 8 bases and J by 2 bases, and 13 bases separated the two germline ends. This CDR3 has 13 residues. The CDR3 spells CASQGENPYEQYF. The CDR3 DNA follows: TGTGCCAGCCAAGGAGAGAACCCCTACGAGCAGTACTTC.

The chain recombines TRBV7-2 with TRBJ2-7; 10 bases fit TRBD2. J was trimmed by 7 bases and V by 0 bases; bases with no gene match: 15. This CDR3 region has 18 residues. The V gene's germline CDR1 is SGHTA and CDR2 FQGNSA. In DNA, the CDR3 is TGTGCCAGCAGCTTAGCGCTTAGCCCTAGCGGGAGTAGGGAGGAGCAGTACTTC. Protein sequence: CASSLALSPSGSREEQYF.

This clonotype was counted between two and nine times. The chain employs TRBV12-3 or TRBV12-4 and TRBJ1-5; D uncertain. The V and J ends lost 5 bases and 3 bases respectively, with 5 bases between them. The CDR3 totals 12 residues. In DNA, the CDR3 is TGTGCCAGCAGTACGCACAATCAGCCCCAGCATTTT. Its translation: CASSTHNQPQHF.

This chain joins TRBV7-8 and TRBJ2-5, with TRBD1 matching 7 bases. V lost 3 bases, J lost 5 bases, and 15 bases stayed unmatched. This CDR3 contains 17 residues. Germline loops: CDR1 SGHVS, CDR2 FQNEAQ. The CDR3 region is CASSFLLPTGVRETQYF. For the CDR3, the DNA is TGTGCCAGCAGCTTCCTACTCCCTACAGGGGTCAGGGAGACCCAGTACTTC.

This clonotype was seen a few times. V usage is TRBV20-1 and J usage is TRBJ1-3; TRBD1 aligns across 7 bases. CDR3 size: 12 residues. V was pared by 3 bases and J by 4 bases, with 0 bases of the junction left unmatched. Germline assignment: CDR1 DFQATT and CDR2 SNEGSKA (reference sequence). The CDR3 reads CSARTGGNTIYF. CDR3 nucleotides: TGCAGTGCTAGGACAGGGGGAAACACCATATATTTT.

The CDR3 loop reads CASSPLRGGTEKLFF. The CDR3 DNA reads as TGTGCCAGCAGTCCCCTCCGGGGAGGCACTGAAAAACTGTTTTTT. The chain has TRBV27 and TRBJ1-4; D remains ambiguous. The CDR3 runs 15 residues. Germline loops: CDR1 MNHEY, CDR2 SMNVEV (reference sequence). Trimming stripped 5 bases from V and 7 bases from J, with 17 bases between.

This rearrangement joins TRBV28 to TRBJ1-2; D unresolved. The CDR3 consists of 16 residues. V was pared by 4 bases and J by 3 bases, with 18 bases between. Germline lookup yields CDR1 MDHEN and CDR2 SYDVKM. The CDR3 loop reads CASSSPLGSGHYGYTF. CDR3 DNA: TGTGCCAGCAGTTCGCCTTTGGGTTCAGGTCACTATGGCTACACCTTC.

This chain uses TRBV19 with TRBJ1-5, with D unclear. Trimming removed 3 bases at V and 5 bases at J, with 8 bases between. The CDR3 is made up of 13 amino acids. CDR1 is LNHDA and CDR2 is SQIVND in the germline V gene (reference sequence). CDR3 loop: CASSMERYQPQHF. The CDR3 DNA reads TGTGCCAGTAGTATGGAAAGATATCAGCCCCAGCATTTT.